This T cell receptor (beta chain) was found in a study of CD8 T cells in ankylosing spondylitis. Overall study findings and caveats: A number of the motif variants had already been described in reactive arthritis synovial fluid and blood. A motif of 7 to 9 highly homologous TCR beta variants was seen as apparently characteristic of ankylosing spondylitis blood. Reportedly, matched ankylosing spondylitis synovial fluid was significantly enriched for disease-linked clones.

MiXCR, applied by TCRdb to the 5' RACE reads, yields one record per CDR3 protein. The sample carries more than 600,000 distinct CDR3 sequences, around a fifth recorded once. Points on this clonotype: Antigen specificity is unknown.

The CDR3 consists of 16 residues. V was pared by 7 bases and J by 2 bases, with 18 bases between. Germline V gene lookup returns CDR1 MNHNS and CDR2 SASEGT. The clonotype was recovered from a male donor with ankylosing spondylitis. The J gene is TRBJ1-5, the V gene TRBV6-1, with D possibly matching TRBD1 (5 bases). Source material: blood, either unsorted or a sorted T cell fraction (not recorded which). CDR3 nucleotide sequence: TGTGCCAGCACCGAAGGGGTGGGGGTCCGCAATCAGCCCCAGCATTTT. It translates to CASTEGVGVRNQPQHF.